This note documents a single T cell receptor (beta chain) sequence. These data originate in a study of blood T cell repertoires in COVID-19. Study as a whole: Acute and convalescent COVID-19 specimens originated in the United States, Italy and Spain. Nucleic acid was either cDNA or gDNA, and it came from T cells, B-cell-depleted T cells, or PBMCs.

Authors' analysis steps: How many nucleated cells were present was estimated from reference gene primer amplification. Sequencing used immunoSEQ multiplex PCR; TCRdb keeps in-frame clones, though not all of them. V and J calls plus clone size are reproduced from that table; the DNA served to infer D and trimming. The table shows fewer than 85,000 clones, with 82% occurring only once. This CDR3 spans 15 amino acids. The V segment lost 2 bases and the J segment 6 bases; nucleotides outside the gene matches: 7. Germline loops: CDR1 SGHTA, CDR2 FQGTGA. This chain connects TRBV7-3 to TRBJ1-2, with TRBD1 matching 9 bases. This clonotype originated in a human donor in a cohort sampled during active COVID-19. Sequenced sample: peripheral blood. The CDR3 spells CASSLYPGQGNGYTF. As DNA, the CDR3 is TGTGCCAGCAGCTTATACCCGGGACAGGGAAATGGCTACACCTTC.